This TCR beta chain is from a study of blood T cell repertoires in COVID-19 (dated by TCRdb to about 2020). Context from the whole study: Samples from collaborators originated in the United States, Italy and Spain and spanned both the acute and convalescent phases of COVID-19. The prospective study material was composed of cDNA or gDNA derived from T cells, B-cell-depleted T cells, or PBMCs. Deeply sampled blood TCRbeta repertoires from subjects exposed to, actively infected with, or recovered from COVID-19 were included in the dataset. The repertoires were made available in a free public database intended to serve as a resource for research on the immune response to SARS-CoV-2. The samples were drawn from two sources: the first 160 participants of the ongoing ImmuneRACE study, and 1,254 subjects contributed by 6 global collaborators. Sample metadata almost always included a de-identified subject ID, COVID-19 status, age in years and sex. Where HLA class I and class II types were available, the types were taken from metadata supplied by the sample provider, not from assay-based typing. The paper as a whole reports these results and caveats: The amount of clinical and demographic metadata varied by source and participant and was provided uncurated.

From the germline V gene, CDR1 is MDHEN and CDR2 is SYDVKM. The CDR3, cysteine through phenylalanine, is 14 amino acids long. Only the CDR3 region is kept as DNA, spanning 42 bases read in frame from base 1. Here V drops 6 bases and J drops 6 bases, and the junction holds 8 bases not matched to any gene. TCRbeta CDR3 regions were amplified from genomic DNA using the immunoSEQ Assay, a bias-controlled multiplex PCR. Per the original workflow: Nucleated cell counts per sample were estimated from amplification of reference gene primers within the assay. Sequence reads were collapsed and filtered to measure the absolute abundance of every unique TCRbeta CDR3 rearrangement. For each sample, productive Simpson clonality was calculated by taking the square root of Simpson's diversity index across productive rearrangements. This is the immuneACCESS table as TCRdb keeps it, with only in-frame sequences that have V and J called. A part of the clones is gone; compared with another copy, unresolved V genes explain less than half, and the rest is unexplained. The V and J calls and the clone size are those of that table, but D and trimming were determined from the DNA. A total of more than 250,000 clones appear in this sample, about 91% of them only once. 1.5% to 2% of the sample belongs to the ten largest clones.

Comment on this clone: No cognate antigen has been identified for it. No much larger clone is present one base from it, and per-base qualities are unavailable.

One collaborating source in Seattle enrolled patients during active infection and followed them longitudinally through the course of disease. Whole blood was collected in K2EDTA tubes by collaborating institutions according to the institutions' own protocols. Collaborator samples were shipped for TCRbeta analysis as frozen whole blood, isolated PBMCs, or DNA extracted from either sample type. The TCR was taken from a woman in her twenties or thirties with COVID-19, enrolled during active disease. Material: peripheral blood. Recombination linked TRBV28 to TRBJ1-2; 9 bases in between match TRBD1. The CDR3 has the sequence CASRSTGGTDGYTF. The DNA is as follows: TGTGCCAGCAGGTCTACAGGGGGCACAGATGGCTACACCTTC.